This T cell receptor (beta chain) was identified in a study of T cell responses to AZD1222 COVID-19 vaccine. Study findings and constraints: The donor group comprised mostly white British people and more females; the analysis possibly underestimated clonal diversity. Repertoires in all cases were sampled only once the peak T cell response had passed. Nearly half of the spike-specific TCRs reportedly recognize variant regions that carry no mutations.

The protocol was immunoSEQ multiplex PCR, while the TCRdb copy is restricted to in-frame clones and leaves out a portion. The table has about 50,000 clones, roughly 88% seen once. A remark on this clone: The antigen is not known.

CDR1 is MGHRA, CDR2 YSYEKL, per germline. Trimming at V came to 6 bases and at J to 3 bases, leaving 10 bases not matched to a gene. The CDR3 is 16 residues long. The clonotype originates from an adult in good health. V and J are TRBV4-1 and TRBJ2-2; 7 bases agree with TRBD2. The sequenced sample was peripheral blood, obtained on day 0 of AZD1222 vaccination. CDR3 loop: CASSTISGGYTGELFF. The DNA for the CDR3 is TGCGCCAGCAGTACGATTTCGGGGGGTTACACCGGGGAGCTGTTTTTT.